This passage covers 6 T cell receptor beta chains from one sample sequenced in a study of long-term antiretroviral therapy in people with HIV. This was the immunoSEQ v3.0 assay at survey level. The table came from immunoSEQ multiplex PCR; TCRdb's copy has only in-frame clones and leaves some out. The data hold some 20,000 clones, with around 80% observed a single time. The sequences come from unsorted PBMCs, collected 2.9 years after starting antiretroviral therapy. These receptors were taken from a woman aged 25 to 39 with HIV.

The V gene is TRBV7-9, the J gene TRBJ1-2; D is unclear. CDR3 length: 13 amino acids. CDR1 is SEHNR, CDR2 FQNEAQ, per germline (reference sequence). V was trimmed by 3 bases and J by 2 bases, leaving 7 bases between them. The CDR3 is CASSFRSNYGYTF. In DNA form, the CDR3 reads TGTGCCAGCAGCTTCCGCAGCAACTATGGCTACACCTTC. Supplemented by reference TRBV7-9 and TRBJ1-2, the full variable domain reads DTGVSQNPRHKITKRGQNVTFRCDPISEHNRLYWYRQTLGQGPEFLTYFQNEAQLEKSRLLSDRFSAERPKGSFSTLEIQRTEQGDSAMYLCASSFRSNYGYTFGSGTRLTVV.

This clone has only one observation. The CDR3 DNA reads TGCGCCAGCATCTCGCCGACTGGGGAGCAGTTCTTC. Its translation: CASISPTGEQFF. The gene calls are TRBV5-1 and TRBJ2-1; D uncertain. The CDR3 consists of 12 residues. CDR1 SGHRS and CDR2 YFSETQ come from the germline V gene. V was clipped by 6 bases and J by 10 bases, with 14 bases between them.

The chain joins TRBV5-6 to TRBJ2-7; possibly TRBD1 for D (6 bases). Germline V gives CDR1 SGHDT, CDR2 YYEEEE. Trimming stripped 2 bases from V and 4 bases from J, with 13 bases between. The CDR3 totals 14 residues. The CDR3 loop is CASSFGSGVYEQYF. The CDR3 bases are TGTGCCAGCAGCTTCGGATCAGGGGTGTACGAGCAGTACTTC.

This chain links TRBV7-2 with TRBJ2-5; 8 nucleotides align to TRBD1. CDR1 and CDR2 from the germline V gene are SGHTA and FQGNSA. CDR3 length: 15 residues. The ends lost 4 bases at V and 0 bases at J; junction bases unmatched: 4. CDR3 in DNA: TGTGCCAGCAGCTCTCCCAGGGGGCACCAAGAGACCCAGTACTTC. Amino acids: CASSSPRGHQETQYF.

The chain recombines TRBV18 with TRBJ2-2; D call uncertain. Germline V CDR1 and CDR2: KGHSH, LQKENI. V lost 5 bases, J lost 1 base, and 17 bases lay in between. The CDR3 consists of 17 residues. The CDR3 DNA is TGTGCCAGCTCATCCTTCCTGCCAGATGTGAACACCGGGGAGCTGTTTTTT. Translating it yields CASSSFLPDVNTGELFF.

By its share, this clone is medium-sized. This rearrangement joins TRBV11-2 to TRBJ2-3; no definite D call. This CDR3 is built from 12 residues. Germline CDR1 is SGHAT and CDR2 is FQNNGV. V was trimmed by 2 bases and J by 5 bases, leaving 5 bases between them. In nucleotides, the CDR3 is TGTGCCAGCAGCTTACCAGTAGATACGCAGTATTTT. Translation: CASSLPVDTQYF.